A single sample is the source of the 10 T cell receptor beta chains below, sequenced in a study of CD8+ T cells in alopecia areata. Once RNA had been extracted, it was reverse transcribed into cDNA to act as the sequencing template. Profiling relied on immunoSEQ multiplex PCR, and the TCRdb table lists in-frame clones only, not all of them. The profile shows under 250,000 clones, more than 55% of them singletons. The sample comprised CD8+ T cells sorted from blood. Source of these receptors: a human donor in good health.

The V call is TRBV11-2, the J call TRBJ1-1; TRBD1 might be the D (5 bases). The CDR3 extends over 16 amino acids. Deletions cut 5 bases from V and 1 base from J, with 17 bases between. Germline CDR1 reads SGHAT; CDR2 reads FQNNGV. DNA for the CDR3: TGTGCCAGCAGCCTCCCGCCGGGGACCGGGAACACTGAAGCTTTCTTT. This encodes CASSLPPGTGNTEAFF. Together with reference TRBV11-2 and TRBJ1-1, the CDR3 gives the full variable domain: EAGVAQSPRYKIIEKRQSVAFWCNPISGHATLYWYQQILGQGPKLLIQFQNNGVVDDSQLPKDRFSAERLKGVDSTLKIQPAKLEDSAVYLCASSLPPGTGNTEAFFGQGTRLTVV.

Here the CDR3 reads CATSRDGDEQFF. As DNA, the CDR3 is TGTGCCACCAGTAGGGACGGCGATGAGCAGTTCTTC. The chain is built from TRBV15 and TRBJ2-1; D tentatively reads TRBD1 or TRBD2 (5 bases each). Germline lookup yields CDR1 LNHNV and CDR2 YYDKDF (reference sequence). This CDR3 region has 12 residues. Trimming removed 6 bases from V and 8 bases from J, with 11 bases in between.

The chain couples TRBV5-6 to TRBJ1-1; a possible D gene is TRBD1 (6 bases). Trimming pared 2 bases from V and 2 bases from J, leaving 16 bases between. This CDR3 comprises 16 residues. The germline V gene has CDR1 SGHDT and CDR2 YYEEEE. The CDR3 sequence is CASSFPPTGLNTEAFF. The CDR3 DNA is TGTGCCAGCAGCTTCCCCCCGACAGGCCTCAACACTGAAGCTTTCTTT.

V is TRBV5-1 and J is TRBJ2-3; TRBD2 might be the D (5 bases). Per the germline V gene, CDR1 is SGHRS and CDR2 is YFSETQ. CDR3 size: 16 residues. V dropped 0 bases and J dropped 1 base, with 12 bases sitting between them. The CDR3 nucleotides read TGCGCCAGCAGCTTGGAGCCGGGGATGGGCACAGATACGCAGTATTTT. It specifies CASSLEPGMGTDTQYF. The whole variable domain, remainder taken from reference TRBV5-1 and TRBJ2-3, is KAGVTQTPRYLIKTRGQQVTLSCSPISGHRSVSWYQQTPGQGLQFLFEYFSETQRNKGNFPGRFSGRQFSNSRSEMNVSTLELGDSALYLCASSLEPGMGTDTQYFGPGTRLTVL.

J is TRBJ1-5 and V is TRBV10-2; D remains unclear. The CDR3 sequence is 12 residues long. Looked up from germline, CDR1 is WSHSY and CDR2 is SAAADI. Trimming pared 5 bases from V and 6 bases from J, leaving 8 bases between. CDR3 region: CASSLDIQPQHF. The CDR3 DNA reads as TGCGCCAGCAGTCTCGACATTCAGCCCCAGCATTTT.

The rearrangement uses TRBV27 and TRBJ1-2; D uncertain. Germline assignment: CDR1 MNHEY and CDR2 SMNVEV (reference sequence). This CDR3 comprises 14 residues. Trimming removed 6 bases at V and 1 base at J, with 12 bases between. CDR3 sequence: CASSSLGDNYGYTF. In DNA, the CDR3 is TGTGCCAGCAGCTCTCTCGGGGATAACTATGGCTACACCTTC.

This clone came up many times. A read error may produce the germline difference seen at one junction end. Within the sample, other DNA sequences also encode this same CDR3. The chain uses TRBV4-1 and TRBJ2-1; 11 bases fit TRBD2. The CDR3 sequence is 16 residues long. Germline-derived CDR1 and CDR2 are MGHRA and YSYEKL. The CDR3 nucleotides read TGTGCCAGCAGCCAAGATATAGCGGGGGGGCCAGATGAGCAGTTCTTC. This gives the protein CASSQDIAGGPDEQFF.

CDR3 amino acids: CASSLDWRSYNEQFF. The CDR3 DNA reads TGCGCCAGCAGCTTAGACTGGAGAAGCTACAATGAGCAGTTCTTC. The chain uses TRBV5-1 and TRBJ2-1; unclear D gene. Per germline, CDR1 SGHRS and CDR2 YFSETQ. The CDR3 spans 15 residues. Trimming stripped 2 bases from V and 3 bases from J, with 12 bases between.

J is TRBJ2-5 and V is TRBV7-9; 10 nucleotides agree with TRBD2. This CDR3 region has 16 residues. CDR1 is SEHNR, CDR2 FQNEAQ, per germline (reference sequence). V trimming: 6 bases; J trimming: 3 bases; junction bases outside the gene matches: 10. The CDR3 DNA sequence: TGTGCCAGCAGTGAAAGAGCTAGCGGGGGCAAAGAGACCCAGTACTTC. Protein product: CASSERASGGKETQYF.

The chain uses TRBV2 and TRBJ1-1; D is unresolved. Trimming left V 3 bases short and J 3 bases short, with 8 bases between. The CDR3 is 13 residues long. Per germline, CDR1 SNHLY and CDR2 FYNNEI. This CDR3 reads CASSDSTDTEAFF. CDR3 nucleotides: TGTGCCAGCAGTGACAGCACGGACACTGAAGCTTTCTTT.